This T cell receptor beta chain stems from a study of T-cell reconstitution after alpha-beta-depleted transplantation in children. A TCRbeta library incorporating unique molecular identifiers was prepared. MiXCR, applied by TCRdb to the PCR reads, yields one record per CDR3 protein. The repertoire has around 800,000 distinct CDR3 sequences, around 17% of them found once; the top ten carry 5%. The sample holds many counts of this clonotype. V lost 6 bases to trimming and J lost 9 bases; unmatched junction nucleotides: 12. The CDR3 has 16 amino acids. The rearrangement joins TRBV12-3 or TRBV12-4 to TRBJ2-1; 12 nucleotides line up with TRBD2. This TCR was recovered from a male patient aged 5 to 17 who had a stem cell transplant for acute lymphoblastic leukemia, so the T cells may come from the graft donor. The material sequenced was PBMCs, mostly from graft donor cells, taken 360 days after TCRalphabeta/CD19-depleted stem cell transplant. Here the CDR3 DNA reads TGTGCCAGCAGCCCCGGGACTAGCGGGCGGGAGGGTGAGCAGTTCTTC. Its protein product is CASSPGTSGREGEQFF.